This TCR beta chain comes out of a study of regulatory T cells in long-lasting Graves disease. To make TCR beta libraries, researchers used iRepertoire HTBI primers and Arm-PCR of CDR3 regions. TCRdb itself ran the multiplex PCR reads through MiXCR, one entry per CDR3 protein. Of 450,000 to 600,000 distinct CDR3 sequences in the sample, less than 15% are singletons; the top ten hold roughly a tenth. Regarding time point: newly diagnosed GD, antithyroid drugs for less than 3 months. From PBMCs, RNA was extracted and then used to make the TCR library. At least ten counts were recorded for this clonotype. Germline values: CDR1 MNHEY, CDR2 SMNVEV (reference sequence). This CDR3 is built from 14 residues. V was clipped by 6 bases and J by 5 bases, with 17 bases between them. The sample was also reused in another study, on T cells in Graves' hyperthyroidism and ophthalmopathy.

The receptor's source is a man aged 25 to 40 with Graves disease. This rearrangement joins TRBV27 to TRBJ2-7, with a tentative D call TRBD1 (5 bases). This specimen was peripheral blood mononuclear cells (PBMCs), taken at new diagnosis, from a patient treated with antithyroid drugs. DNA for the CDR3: TGTGCCAGCAGCCCCGTTAGGGGTTCCCACGAGCAGTACTTC. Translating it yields CASSPVRGSHEQYF.